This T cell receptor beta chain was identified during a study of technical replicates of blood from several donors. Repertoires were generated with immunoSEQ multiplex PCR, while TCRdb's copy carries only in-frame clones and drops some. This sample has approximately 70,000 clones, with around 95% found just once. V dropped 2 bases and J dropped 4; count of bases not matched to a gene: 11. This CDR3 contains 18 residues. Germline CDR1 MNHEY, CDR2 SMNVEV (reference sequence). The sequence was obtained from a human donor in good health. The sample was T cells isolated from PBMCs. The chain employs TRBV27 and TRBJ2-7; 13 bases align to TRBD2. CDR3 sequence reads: CASSLRGLAGEVFYEQYF. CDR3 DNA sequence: TGTGCCAGCAGTTTAAGAGGACTAGCGGGAGAGGTTTTTTACGAGCAGTACTTC.